The T cell receptor beta chain under discussion was sequenced for a study of T cells expressing NK-cell markers. TCRdb reprocessed the 5' RACE reads, keeping one entry per CDR3 protein, no DNA. The repertoire table contains some 600,000 distinct CDR3 sequences. The TCR sequence derives from a man aged 18 to 35 in good health. The sequenced sample was blood T cells: a sorted CD56 or NKG2C T cell subset, CD4+ or CD8+ T cells, or bulk PBMC T cells (not recorded which).

This CDR3 reads CASSQGDKTQFF. This chain links TRBV18 with TRBJ2-1; TCRdb gives TRBD1 as the D gene, but with no DNA this cannot be confirmed. Germline CDR1 is KGHSH and CDR2 is LQKENI. There are 12 residues in the CDR3.